Listed here are 17 T cell receptor beta chains from one sample, sequenced in a study of shared clonotypes between healthy human individuals (dated by TCRdb to the early 2020s). The library was obtained by the immunoSEQ multiplex PCR assay. The table was pulled from immuneACCESS by TCRdb, which kept in-frame rearrangements only. Such tables lose some clones; where checked, under half of the loss comes from unresolved V genes, and the rest has no known cause. This sample holds about 1 million clones; approximately 70% were observed only once. Clones ranked in the top ten supply approximately 1.5% of the sample. Sequenced: memory CD4+ T cells sorted from blood. According to the study, the label for this sample's cell subset or site signals: CD45RA-negative fraction. Receptors originate from a man in his late teens or twenties in good health.

The chain employs TRBV27 and TRBJ1-4; D might be TRBD1 (5 bases). Per germline, CDR1 MNHEY and CDR2 SMNVEV (reference sequence). CDR3 length: 15 residues. V shed 5 bases and J shed 7 bases, with 17 bases lying between them. The CDR3 is CASSDRDYHREKLFF. CDR3 DNA sequence: TGTGCCAGCAGTGACCGGGACTATCATCGTGAAAAACTGTTTTTT.

This chain uses TRBV5-1 with TRBJ2-2; D might be TRBD1 or TRBD2, each matching 5 bases. Germline V gives CDR1 SGHRS, CDR2 YFSETQ. V lost 4 bases and J lost 2, with 15 bases in between. This CDR3 is built from 16 residues. The CDR3 DNA reads as TGCGCCAGCAGCCCGGCCGGGACGATTAACACCGGGGAGCTGTTTTTT. Residues: CASSPAGTINTGELFF.

This clone was recorded at least ten times. The genes are TRBV6-1 and TRBJ1-2; D uncertain. Trimming stripped 2 bases from V and 0 bases from J, with 22 bases between. The germline V gene has CDR1 MNHNS and CDR2 SASEGT. CDR3 length: 19 amino acids. The CDR3 is CASSEIEGWKIRANYGYTF. CDR3 DNA: TGTGCCAGCAGTGAAATAGAGGGTTGGAAAATTCGAGCTAACTATGGCTACACCTTC.

The J gene is TRBJ2-6, the V gene TRBV7-2; TRBD1 agrees at 7 bases. Germline V gene lookup returns CDR1 SGHTA and CDR2 FQGNSA. Germline trimming cut 10 bases from V and 4 bases from J; bases unmatched to any gene: 13. The CDR3 has 16 residues. The CDR3 DNA follows: TGTGCCACCCAGGGGGTGAGGGGACGAGGGGCCAACGTCCTGACTTTC. It yields the protein CATQGVRGRGANVLTF.

This chain links TRBV5-4 with TRBJ1-4; D possibly corresponds to TRBD1 (6 bases). There are 15 residues in the CDR3. Germline V lookup: CDR1 SGHNT, CDR2 YYREEE (reference sequence). V lost 0 bases, J lost 6 bases, and 12 bases lay in between. The CDR3 DNA reads TGTGCCAGCAGCTTGGCTGGGGGCGCATATGAAAAACTGTTTTTT. This sequence encodes CASSLAGGAYEKLFF.

The chain has TRBV6-1 and TRBJ2-7; D not certain. With 7 bases removed from V and 4 bases from J, the gap between germline ends came to 17 bases. The CDR3 covers 14 residues. Germline loops: CDR1 MNHNS, CDR2 SASEGT. The CDR3 loop reads CASTTPRLGYEQYF. The CDR3 DNA is TGTGCCAGCACCACCCCCCGCTTAGGGTACGAGCAGTACTTC.

V is TRBV6-1 and J is TRBJ2-5, with D possibly matching TRBD2 (6 bases). CDR1 and CDR2 (germline): MNHNS, SASEGT. Trimming removed 8 bases at V and 5 bases at J, with 9 bases between. This CDR3 has 11 residues. The CDR3 DNA is TGTGCCAGCGTAGGGAGGGAGACCCAGTACTTC. Protein sequence: CASVGRETQYF.

The chain recombines TRBV5-1 with TRBJ2-7; TRBD1 agrees at 8 bases. Germline V gene sequence: CDR1 SGHRS, CDR2 YFSETQ. The CDR3 spans 13 residues. Trimming took 0 bases from V and 7 from J; bases not matched to a gene: 3. CDR3 DNA: TGCGCCAGCAGCTTGGACAGGGGGAAAGAGCAGTACTTC. Protein product: CASSLDRGKEQYF. Supplemented by reference TRBV5-1 and TRBJ2-7, the full variable domain reads KAGVTQTPRYLIKTRGQQVTLSCSPISGHRSVSWYQQTPGQGLQFLFEYFSETQRNKGNFPGRFSGRQFSNSRSEMNVSTLELGDSALYLCASSLDRGKEQYFGPGTRLTVT.

V and J are TRBV11-2 and TRBJ2-5, with D unclear. Judging by the DNA end, TRBJ2-7 fits better; the J call may be wrong. Germline CDR1 SGHAT, CDR2 FQNNGV. There are 12 residues in the CDR3. The CDR3 here is CASSILRYEQYF. The DNA of the CDR3 is TGTGCCAGCAGCATCCTTCGGTACGAGCAGTACTTC.

CDR3 DNA sequence: TGTGCCAGCAGGTCCCAGGGTTATCAATACGAGCAGTACTTC. It codes for CASRSQGYQYEQYF. The rearrangement links TRBV11-2 to TRBJ2-7; possibly TRBD1 for D (5 bases). V was cut by 6 bases and J by 4 bases, with 16 bases left in between. Germline V gives CDR1 SGHAT, CDR2 FQNNGV. There are 14 residues in the CDR3.

This clone was seen once. The gene calls are TRBV27 and TRBJ2-1; D unclear. This CDR3 has 12 amino acids. The ends were cut back, 8 bases at V and 9 bases at J, with 14 bases in the middle. Germline V CDR1 and CDR2: MNHEY, SMNVEV (reference sequence). CDR3 nucleotide sequence: TGTGCCAGCTTCGCCGTCGGAAGTGAGCAGTTCTTC. This sequence encodes CASFAVGSEQFF.

The chain uses TRBV7-9 and TRBJ2-5, with D perhaps TRBD2 (6 bases). V shed 4 bases and J shed 2 bases, with 11 bases lying between them. The germline CDR1 and CDR2 sequences are SEHNR and FQNEAQ (reference sequence). The CDR3 has 14 residues. The CDR3 sequence: CASSWDLAQETQYF. DNA for the CDR3: TGTGCCAGCAGCTGGGACCTAGCGCAAGAGACCCAGTACTTC.

The chain joins TRBV19 to TRBJ1-5; perhaps TRBD1 as D (5 bases). Deletions cut 7 bases from V and 2 bases from J, with 21 bases between. CDR1 LNHDA and CDR2 SQIVND come from the germline V gene (reference sequence). The CDR3 covers 17 residues. Written as DNA, the CDR3 is TGTGCCAGTATTCCGGGGCAGGCTCTCGGAGGCAATCAGCCCCAGCATTTT. Its translation: CASIPGQALGGNQPQHF. The variable domain in full, completed from reference TRBV19 and TRBJ1-5, reads DGGITQSPKYLFRKEGQNVTLSCEQNLNHDAMYWYRQDPGQGLRLIYYSQIVNDFQKGDIAEGYSVSREKKESFPLTVTSAQKNPTAFYLCASIPGQALGGNQPQHFGDGTRLSIL.

Only one count was recorded for this clone. CDR3 in DNA: TGTGCCACCAGCGGACACAGAGGCCCCACCATCGAGCAGTTCTTC. Protein: CATSGHRGPTIEQFF. This chain connects TRBV15 to TRBJ2-1; D is perhaps TRBD1 (5 bases). CDR1 is LNHNV and CDR2 is YYDKDF in the germline V gene (reference sequence). With 5 bases removed from V and 10 bases from J, the gap between germline ends came to 21 bases. The CDR3 is 15 residues long.

This clone is a singleton in its sample. The sample contains more than one DNA sequence encoding this CDR3. V usage is TRBV5-5 and J usage is TRBJ1-4; D is unclear. Trimming removed 3 bases at V and 4 bases at J, with 4 bases between. Germline CDR1 is SGHKS and CDR2 is YYEKEE (reference sequence). This CDR3 has 12 amino acids. For the CDR3, the DNA is TGTGCCAGCAGCTCGGGTAATGAAAAACTGTTTTTT. Translated, it gives CASSSGNEKLFF.

This chain links TRBV28 with TRBJ1-4; the match to TRBD1 covers 8 bases. The germline CDR1 and CDR2 sequences are MDHEN and SYDVKM. V was clipped by 2 bases and J by 6 bases; unmatched bases: 11. The CDR3 loop spans 17 amino acids. The CDR3 DNA reads as TGTGCCAGCAGTTTAGGGGGGAGACAGGGGTCAGATGAAAAACTGTTTTTT. Encoded protein: CASSLGGRQGSDEKLFF. The whole variable domain, filled in from reference TRBV28 and TRBJ1-4, reads DVKVTQSSRYLVKRTGEKVFLECVQDMDHENMFWYRQDPGLGLRLIYFSYDVKMKEKGDIPEGYSVSREKKERFSLILESASTNQTSMYLCASSLGGRQGSDEKLFFGSGTQLSVL.

This clone was detected many times. This chain joins TRBV5-1 and TRBJ2-7; 15 bases are a match to TRBD2. J was trimmed by 6 bases and V by 4 bases; bases with no gene match: 5. Germline-derived CDR1 and CDR2 are SGHRS and YFSETQ. This CDR3 region has 15 residues. The CDR3 coding sequence is TGCGCCAGCAGCCCTGGGGGACTAGCGGGAGGCGAGCAGTACTTC. Protein sequence: CASSPGGLAGGEQYF. The entire variable domain, with the rest obtained from reference TRBV5-1 and TRBJ2-7, is as follows: KAGVTQTPRYLIKTRGQQVTLSCSPISGHRSVSWYQQTPGQGLQFLFEYFSETQRNKGNFPGRFSGRQFSNSRSEMNVSTLELGDSALYLCASSPGGLAGGEQYFGPGTRLTVT.